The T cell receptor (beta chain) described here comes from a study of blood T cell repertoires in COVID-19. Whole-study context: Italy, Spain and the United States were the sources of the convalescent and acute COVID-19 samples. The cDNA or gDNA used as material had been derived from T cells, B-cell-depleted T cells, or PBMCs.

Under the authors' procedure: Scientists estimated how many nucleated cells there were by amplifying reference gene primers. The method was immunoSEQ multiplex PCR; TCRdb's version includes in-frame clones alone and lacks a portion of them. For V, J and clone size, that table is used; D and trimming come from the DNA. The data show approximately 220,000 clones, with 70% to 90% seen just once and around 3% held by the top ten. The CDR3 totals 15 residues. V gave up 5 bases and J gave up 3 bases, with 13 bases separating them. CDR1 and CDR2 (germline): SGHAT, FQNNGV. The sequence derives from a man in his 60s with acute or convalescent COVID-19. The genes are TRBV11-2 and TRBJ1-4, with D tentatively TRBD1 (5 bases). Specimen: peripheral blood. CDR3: CASSARRRANEKLFF. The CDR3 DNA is TGTGCCAGCAGCGCACGGCGCAGGGCTAATGAAAAACTGTTTTTT.